A single sample is the source of the 18 T cell receptor beta chains below, sequenced in a study of CXCR3-negative and CXCR3-positive naive CD8 T cells. Study outcomes and limitations: CXCR3-expressing naive cells carried TRB CDR3s more hydrophobic than those of CXCR3-negative naive cells.

These receptors' antigens are unknown. All TRB cDNA libraries came from 5' RACE performed with UMI labels. Reprocessing the 5' RACE reads, TCRdb reports a single entry for every CDR3 protein and omits DNA. Recorded for this sample: around 160,000 distinct CDR3 sequences. The sequenced sample consisted of naive CXCR3+ CD8+ T cells from blood. Subset meaning: CD45RO-CCR7+CD27+CD95- naive CD8+ T cells expressing CXCR3 (TNR3+). The origin of the receptors is a human donor in good health. Some clones in this sample may be carry-over from other donors' samples.

The chain links TRBV7-9 to TRBJ2-7; TCRdb proposes TRBD1, but this gene call is untestable without DNA. There are 17 residues in the CDR3. From germline, CDR1 is SEHNR and CDR2 FQNEAQ (reference sequence). The CDR3 sequence is CASSYGTGYLGTDEQYF.

The chain couples TRBV2 to TRBJ2-3. Germline CDR1 SNHLY, CDR2 FYNNEI. This CDR3 spans 13 amino acids. The chain's CDR3 is CASTDGGTDTQYF.

The chain has TRBV3-1 and TRBJ2-1; with no DNA, the TCRdb D assignment of TRBD2 cannot be verified. Looked up from germline, CDR1 is LGHDT and CDR2 is YNNKEL (reference sequence). There are 19 residues in the CDR3. The CDR3: CASSQISGGDFSSYNEQFF.

The chain uses TRBV29-1 and TRBJ1-3. The CDR3 length is 14 residues. Germline loops: CDR1 SQVTM, CDR2 ANQGSEA. CDR3 amino acids: CSVDAGRSGNTIYF.

The V gene is TRBV2, the J gene TRBJ1-4; TCRdb designates TRBD1, a call that cannot be tested without DNA. Germline V CDR1 and CDR2: SNHLY, FYNNEI. The CDR3 spans 15 residues. The CDR3 protein is CASAGMPGAGEKLFF.

The chain uses TRBV14 and TRBJ2-2. This CDR3 is built from 12 residues. From germline, CDR1 is SGHDN and CDR2 FVKESK. CDR3 sequence: CASSPPSGELFF. Full variable domain (remainder filled in from reference TRBV14 and TRBJ2-2): EAGVTQFPSHSVIEKGQTVTLRCDPISGHDNLYWYRRVMGKEIKFLLHFVKESKQDESGMPNNRFLAERTGGTYSTLKVQPAELEDSGVYFCASSPPSGELFFGEGSRLTVL.

This chain connects TRBV12-3 or TRBV12-4 to TRBJ2-1; the TRBD2 assignment by TCRdb is unverifiable without DNA. CDR3 length: 13 amino acids. This CDR3 is CARKRGGRNEQFF.

This chain links TRBV7-9 with TRBJ2-7; there is no DNA to check the TCRdb D call of TRBD1. The CDR3 is 12 residues long. Germline assignment: CDR1 SEHNR and CDR2 FQNEAQ (reference sequence). The CDR3 loop reads CASSGTGGTYYF.

CDR3 protein: CASSRENSYEQYF. The chain couples TRBV5-1 to TRBJ2-7. The CDR3 length is 13 residues. Germline CDR1 and CDR2: SGHRS and YFSETQ.

This chain connects TRBV27 to TRBJ2-2; TCRdb's D gene call, TRBD1, goes unchecked for lack of DNA. Looked up from germline, CDR1 is MNHEY and CDR2 is SMNVEV (reference sequence). This CDR3 contains 13 residues. CDR3 in amino acids: CASSPWGPGELFF.

The chain is built from TRBV29-1 and TRBJ1-1; with no DNA, the TCRdb D assignment of TRBD1 cannot be verified. Germline V CDR1 and CDR2: SQVTM, ANQGSEA. The CDR3 runs 12 residues. This chain's CDR3 is CSVEVGGTEAFF. Combining the CDR3 with reference TRBV29-1 and TRBJ1-1 gives the whole variable domain SAVISQKPSRDICQRGTSLTIQCQVDSQVTMMFWYRQQPGQSLTLIATANQGSEATYESGFVIDKFPISRPNLTFSTLTVSNMSPEDSSIYLCSVEVGGTEAFFGQGTRLTVV.

The chain couples TRBV18 to TRBJ2-3. Germline CDR1 KGHSH, CDR2 LQKENI. This CDR3 is built from 16 residues. This CDR3 reads CASSPPDEDFTDTQYF.

V is TRBV18 and J is TRBJ2-5. This CDR3 region has 17 residues. Germline V gene lookup returns CDR1 KGHSH and CDR2 LQKENI. The CDR3 is CASSPTDAVIVQETQYF.

The genes are TRBV7-9 and TRBJ2-7; TCRdb indicates TRBD1, and absent DNA this call remains unverified. There are 16 residues in the CDR3. CDR1 and CDR2 (germline): SEHNR, FQNEAQ (reference sequence). The CDR3 protein is CASSPIQGGSGYEQYF. Combining the CDR3 with reference TRBV7-9 and TRBJ2-7 gives the whole variable domain DTGVSQNPRHKITKRGQNVTFRCDPISEHNRLYWYRQTLGQGPEFLTYFQNEAQLEKSRLLSDRFSAERPKGSFSTLEIQRTEQGDSAMYLCASSPIQGGSGYEQYFGPGTRLTVT.

This chain links TRBV7-8 with TRBJ2-1; TCRdb selects TRBD2, and the lack of DNA leaves this call unchecked. CDR1 and CDR2 (germline): SGHVS, FQNEAQ. The CDR3 is 18 residues long. The CDR3 loop is CASRRWTSGRSSYNEQFF.

This chain joins TRBV4-1 and TRBJ2-3; TCRdb designates TRBD1, a call that cannot be tested without DNA. The CDR3 has 15 residues. The V gene's germline CDR1 is MGHRA and CDR2 YSYEKL. The CDR3 loop is CASSQDRARTDTQYF.

The chain recombines TRBV4-3 with TRBJ2-1. The germline V gene encodes CDR1 LGHNA and CDR2 YSLEER. The CDR3 spans 15 residues. The chain's CDR3 is CASSQEVTVYNEQFF.

The chain employs TRBV5-1 and TRBJ2-7; TCRdb reports TRBD1, a call that lacks DNA to check it against. Germline CDR1 reads SGHRS; CDR2 reads YFSETQ. This CDR3 is 16 amino acids long. CDR3 loop: CASSLFRETSNYEQYF.